This T cell receptor beta chain is from a study of shared clonotypes between healthy human individuals. CDR1 PRHDT and CDR2 FYEKMQ come from the germline V gene (reference sequence). V gave up 4 bases and J gave up 13 bases, with 19 bases separating them. There are 13 residues in the CDR3. The repertoire was sequenced with immunoSEQ multiplex PCR; TCRdb's copy has only in-frame clones and lacks some. The sample records roughly 520,000 clones, roughly 95% being singletons. The receptor's source is a woman between 25 and 40 years old in good health. Material for sequencing was naive CD4+ T cells sorted from blood. Sample subset: CD45RA+ positively selected. V is TRBV13 and J is TRBJ1-2, with D unresolved. Here the CDR3 DNA reads TGTGCCAGCAGCTCGCGAACCCCCCAGGCGTTCACCTTC. Translation gives CASSSRTPQAFTF.